This T cell receptor (beta chain) was sequenced during a study of T cells in Graves' hyperthyroidism and ophthalmopathy. Authors of the study amplified TCR beta CDR3 regions from RNA transcripts. The HTBI primer set served for first-round RT-PCR of the TCR CDR3. TCRdb redid the calling of the multiplex PCR reads with MiXCR, one entry per CDR3 protein. The sample comprises a few hundred thousand distinct CDR3 sequences, 46% of which are singletons, and about two fifths rests with the top ten. Points from the study as a whole: Clonotypes that were expanded in thyroid above 0.001 mostly appeared in blood too. Ophthalmopathy and stable hyperthyroidism were separated by a 13 V-J model.

Exclusion criteria comprised uncontrolled infection, other autoimmune disease, pregnancy or lactation. The diagnoses drew upon clinical symptoms, serum thyroxine and TRAb, thyroid ultrasound and orbital computed tomography. CDR3 size: 15 residues. Trimming pared 1 base from V and 6 bases from J, leaving 13 bases between. Per germline, CDR1 LGHDT and CDR2 YNNKEL (reference sequence). This clonotype turned up a few times. What it recognizes is unknown. Input material: peripheral blood or thyroid tissue (not recorded which). V usage is TRBV3-1 and J usage is TRBJ1-5; no clear D. This TCR was recovered from an adult woman with Graves' disease, either hyperthyroidism or ophthalmopathy (not recorded which). CDR3 amino acids: CASSQVMGVGQPQHF. CDR3 DNA sequence: TGTGCCAGCAGCCAAGTTATGGGAGTAGGTCAGCCCCAGCATTTT.